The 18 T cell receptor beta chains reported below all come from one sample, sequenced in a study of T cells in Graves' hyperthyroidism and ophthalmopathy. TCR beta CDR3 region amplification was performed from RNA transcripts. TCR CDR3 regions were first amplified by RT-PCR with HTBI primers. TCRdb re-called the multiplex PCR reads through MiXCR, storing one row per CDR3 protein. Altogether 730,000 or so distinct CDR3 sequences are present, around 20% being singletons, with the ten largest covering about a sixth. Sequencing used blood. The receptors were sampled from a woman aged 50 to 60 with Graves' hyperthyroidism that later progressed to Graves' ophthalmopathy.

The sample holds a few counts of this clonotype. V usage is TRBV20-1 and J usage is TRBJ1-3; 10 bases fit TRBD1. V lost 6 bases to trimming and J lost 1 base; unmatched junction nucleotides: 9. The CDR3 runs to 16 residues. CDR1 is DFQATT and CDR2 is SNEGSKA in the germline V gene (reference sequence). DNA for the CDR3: TGCAGTGCCACAACCGGGACAGGGGAATCTGGAAACACCATATATTTT. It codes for CSATTGTGESGNTIYF.

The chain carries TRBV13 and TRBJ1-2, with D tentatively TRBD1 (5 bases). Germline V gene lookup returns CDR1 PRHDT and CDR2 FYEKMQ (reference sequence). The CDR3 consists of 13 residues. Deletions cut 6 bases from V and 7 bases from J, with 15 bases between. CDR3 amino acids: CASSGGDLLGYTF. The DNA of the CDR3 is TGTGCCAGCAGTGGAGGGGATCTTCTTGGCTACACCTTC.

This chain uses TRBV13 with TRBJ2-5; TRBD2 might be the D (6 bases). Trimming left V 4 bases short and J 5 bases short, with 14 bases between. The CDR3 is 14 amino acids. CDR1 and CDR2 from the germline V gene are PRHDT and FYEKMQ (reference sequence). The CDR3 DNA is TGTGCCAGCAGCTCCGCGGGCGCGGGGGAGACCCAGTACTTC. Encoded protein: CASSSAGAGETQYF.

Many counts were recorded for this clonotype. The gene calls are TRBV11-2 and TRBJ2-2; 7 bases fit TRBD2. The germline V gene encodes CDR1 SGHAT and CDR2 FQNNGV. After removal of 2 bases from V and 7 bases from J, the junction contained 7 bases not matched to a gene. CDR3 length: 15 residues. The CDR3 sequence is CASSLLSGVGGELFF. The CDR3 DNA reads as TGTGCCAGCAGCTTACTCAGCGGGGTTGGCGGGGAGCTGTTTTTT.

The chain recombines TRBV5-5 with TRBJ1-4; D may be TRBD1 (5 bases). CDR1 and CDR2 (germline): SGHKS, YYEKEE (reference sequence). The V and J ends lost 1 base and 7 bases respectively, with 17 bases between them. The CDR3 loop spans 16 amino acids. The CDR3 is CASSLRWDPIAEKLFF. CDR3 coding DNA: TGTGCCAGCAGCTTGCGGTGGGACCCAATTGCTGAAAAACTGTTTTTT. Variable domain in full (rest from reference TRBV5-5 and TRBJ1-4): DAGVTQSPTHLIKTRGQQVTLRCSPISGHKSVSWYQQVLGQGPQFIFQYYEKEERGRGNFPDRFSARQFPNYSSELNVNALLLGDSALYLCASSLRWDPIAEKLFFGSGTQLSVL.

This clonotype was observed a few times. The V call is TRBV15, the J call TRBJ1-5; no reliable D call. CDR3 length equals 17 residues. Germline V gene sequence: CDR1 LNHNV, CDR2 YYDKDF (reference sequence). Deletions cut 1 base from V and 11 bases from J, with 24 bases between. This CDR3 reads CATSRGPMGGLGRTQHF. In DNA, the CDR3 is TGTGCCACCAGCAGAGGGCCCATGGGAGGGTTGGGGAGGACCCAGCATTTT.

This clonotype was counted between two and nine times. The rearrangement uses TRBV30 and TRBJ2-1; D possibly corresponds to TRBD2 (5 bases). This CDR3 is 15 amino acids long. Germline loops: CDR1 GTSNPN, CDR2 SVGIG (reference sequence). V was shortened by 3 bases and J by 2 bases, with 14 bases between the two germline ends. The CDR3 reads CAWSRAGGTYNEQFF. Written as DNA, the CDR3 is TGTGCCTGGAGCCGGGCGGGCGGCACCTACAATGAGCAGTTCTTC.

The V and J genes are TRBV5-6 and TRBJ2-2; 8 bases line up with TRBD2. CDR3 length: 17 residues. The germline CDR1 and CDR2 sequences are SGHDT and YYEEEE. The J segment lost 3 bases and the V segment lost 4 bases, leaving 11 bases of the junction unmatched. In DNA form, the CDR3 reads TGTGCCAGCAGCGACCTAATCCGGGAGGGCGACACCGGGGAGCTGTTTTTT. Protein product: CASSDLIREGDTGELFF.

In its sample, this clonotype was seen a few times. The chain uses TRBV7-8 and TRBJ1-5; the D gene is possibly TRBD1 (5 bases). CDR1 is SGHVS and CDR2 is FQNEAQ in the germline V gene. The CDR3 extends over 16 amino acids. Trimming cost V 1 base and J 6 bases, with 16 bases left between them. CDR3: CASSLGGGSGPQPQHF. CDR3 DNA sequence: TGTGCCAGCAGCTTAGGGGGGGGATCAGGACCTCAGCCCCAGCATTTT.

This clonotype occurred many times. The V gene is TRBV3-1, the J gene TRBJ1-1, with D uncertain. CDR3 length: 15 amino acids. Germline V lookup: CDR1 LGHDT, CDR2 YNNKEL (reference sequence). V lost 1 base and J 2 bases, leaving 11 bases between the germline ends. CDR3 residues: CASSQGRRENTEAFF. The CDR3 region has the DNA TGTGCCAGCAGCCAAGGCCGCCGTGAAAACACTGAAGCTTTCTTT.

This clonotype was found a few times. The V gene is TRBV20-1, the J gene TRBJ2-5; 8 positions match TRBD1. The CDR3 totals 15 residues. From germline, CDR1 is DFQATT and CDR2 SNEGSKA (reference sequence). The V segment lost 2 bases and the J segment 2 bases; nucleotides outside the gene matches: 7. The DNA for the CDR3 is TGCAGTGCTAGAACCGGCAGGGGGCGGCAAGAGACCCAGTACTTC. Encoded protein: CSARTGRGRQETQYF.

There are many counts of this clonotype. The CDR3 DNA is TGCAGTGCTAGAAACGACAGGGTCCGGGGTGAAAAACTGTTTTTT. Translation gives CSARNDRVRGEKLFF. The V gene is TRBV20-1, the J gene TRBJ1-4, with 7 bases that match TRBD1. The V and J ends lost 2 bases and 7 bases, in that order; junction bases with no gene match: 10. Germline V gives CDR1 DFQATT, CDR2 SNEGSKA (reference sequence). The CDR3 contains 15 residues.

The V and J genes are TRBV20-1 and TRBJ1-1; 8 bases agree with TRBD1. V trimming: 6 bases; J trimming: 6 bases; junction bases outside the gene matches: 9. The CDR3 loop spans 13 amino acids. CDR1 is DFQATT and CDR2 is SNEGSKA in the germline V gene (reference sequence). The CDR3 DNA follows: TGCAGTGCCCTGGACAGGGTCCGCGCTGAAGCTTTCTTT. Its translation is CSALDRVRAEAFF.

CDR3 amino acids: CAISPGLAGGPVTGELFF. CDR3 in DNA: TGTGCCATCAGTCCAGGACTAGCGGGGGGGCCTGTCACCGGGGAGCTGTTTTTT. The genes are TRBV10-3 and TRBJ2-2, with 15 nucleotides matching TRBD2. Germline V gives CDR1 ENHRY, CDR2 SYGVKD. Trimming at V came to 5 bases and at J to 4 bases, leaving 8 bases not matched to a gene. There are 18 residues in the CDR3.

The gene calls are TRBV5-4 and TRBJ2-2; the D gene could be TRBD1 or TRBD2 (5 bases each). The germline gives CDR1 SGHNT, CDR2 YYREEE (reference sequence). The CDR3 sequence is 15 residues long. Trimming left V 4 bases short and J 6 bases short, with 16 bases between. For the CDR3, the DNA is TGTGCCAGCAGCCTCCCACAGGTGGGGGCCGGGGAGCTGTTTTTT. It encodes CASSLPQVGAGELFF.

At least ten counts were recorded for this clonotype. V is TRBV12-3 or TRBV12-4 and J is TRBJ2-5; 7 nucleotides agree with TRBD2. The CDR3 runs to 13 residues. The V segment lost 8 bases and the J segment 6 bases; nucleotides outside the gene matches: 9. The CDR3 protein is CASLPTSSKTQYF. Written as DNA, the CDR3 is TGTGCCAGCCTCCCGACTAGCTCGAAGACCCAGTACTTC.

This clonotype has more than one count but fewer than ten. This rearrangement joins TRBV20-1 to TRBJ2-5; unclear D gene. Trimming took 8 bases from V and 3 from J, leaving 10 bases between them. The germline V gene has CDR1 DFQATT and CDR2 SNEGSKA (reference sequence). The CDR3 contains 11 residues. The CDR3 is CSQTREETQYF. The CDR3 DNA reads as TGCAGTCAAACGAGAGAAGAGACCCAGTACTTC.

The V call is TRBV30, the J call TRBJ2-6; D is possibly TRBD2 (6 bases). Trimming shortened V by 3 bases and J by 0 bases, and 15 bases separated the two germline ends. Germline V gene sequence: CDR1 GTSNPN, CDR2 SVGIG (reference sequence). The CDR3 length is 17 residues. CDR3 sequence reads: CAWSRGLGRSGANVLTF. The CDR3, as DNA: TGTGCCTGGAGCCGGGGGTTAGGTCGCTCTGGGGCCAACGTCCTGACTTTC.